This T cell receptor (beta chain) was identified during a study of Graves' ophthalmopathy and Graves' hyperthyroidism. Study observations and caveats: Blood also held most thyroid clonotypes expanded above 0.001 frequency.

The CDR3 has 15 amino acids. V trimming: 3 bases; J trimming: 7 bases; junction bases outside the gene matches: 9. From germline, CDR1 is LNHDA and CDR2 SQIVND (reference sequence). This clonotype was counted ten times or more. Its antigen is unknown. The authors amplified TCR beta CDR3 regions from RNA transcripts. Investigators did first-round RT-PCR with HTBI primers, then second-round multiplex PCR. TCRdb passed the multiplex PCR reads through MiXCR, listing each CDR3 protein once. Of about 220,000 distinct CDR3 sequences listed, roughly 21% were seen once; the top ten hold about 40%. The PBMC fraction was derived from around 10 ml of fresh peripheral blood.

This TCR was sampled from a woman aged 45-65 years with Graves' ophthalmopathy. Input material: peripheral blood. V and J are TRBV19 and TRBJ1-5, with 7 positions matching TRBD1. The CDR3 sequence: CASSIPDRDHQPQHF. For the CDR3, the DNA is TGTGCCAGTAGTATCCCTGACAGGGACCACCAGCCCCAGCATTTT.